This paragraph reports one T cell receptor (beta chain). Its antigen remains undetermined. The germline gene is not matched at one end of the junction; a read error may be the cause. Counted from cysteine to phenylalanine, this CDR3 has 14 amino acids. The only DNA kept is the CDR3, 42 bases in frame from the first base. According to the germline V gene, CDR1 reads MNHEY and CDR2 reads SVGAGI. Bulk unsorted tissue served as the source for RNA extraction, and RNA quality was assessed using a NanoDrop ND-1000 and an Agilent 2100. Distant non-tumor tissue taken more than 3 cm from the tumor edge was used as the normal lung sample. Donors were newly diagnosed lung cancer patients admitted for thoracic surgery in China between August and November 2014, without prior chemotherapy. The study excluded patients who had received radiotherapy or chemotherapy before or who had another cancer at the same time. Pieces of surgical tissue measuring roughly 1-2.1 cm3 were kept in RNAlater solution and stored at -80 degrees C until use.

The library was obtained by multiplex PCR. Sequencer: Illumina HiSeq 2500. TCRbeta libraries were built by three rounds of nested PCR using primers (Table S4), following protocols modified from ARM-PCR. Before sequencing, PCR products of 200-500 bp were excised from the gel and purified with the QIAquick gel extraction kit. In the paper's pipeline: Reads were cleaned with Trimmomatic, merged with FLASH into complete CDR3 sequences, and assigned to V(D)J germline segments with MiTCR. Clonal diversity was computed as the inverse Simpson's index with VDJtools. In-frame sequences without a premature stop codon were defined as productive reads. The raw public reads went through TCRdb reprocessing: fastp at Q25, MiXCR clone calling, in-frame beta chains kept. Each record represents a unique CDR3 protein, reported with the most common genes and DNA among its rows. The V and J calls shown here were made by TCRdb, not taken from the authors' results. The table for this sample lists about 48,000 distinct CDR3 sequences; around 67% of them were counted only once. The ten largest clones represent around 30% of the sample.

These data originate in a study of tumor and adjacent non-tumor tissue in lung cancer (dated by TCRdb to the late 2010s). For the study in its entirety: The cohort included 12 adenocarcinoma, 2 squamous cell carcinoma and 1 small cell lung cancer patients. The roughly 15 patients were aged about 31 to 76 years, included 10 men and 5 women, and had TNM stage I to III disease. Sequencing generated a total of roughly 130 million productive TCRbeta reads, averaging around 4 million reads per sample. Using bulk TCRbeta repertoires from around 15 lung cancer patients, the study set lung tumor tissue side by side with matched distant non-tumor lung tissue. TCRbeta CDR3 sequencing was performed on under 35 paired specimens, with one tumor sample and one normal lung sample collected per patient. What the study reported, not specific to this receptor: The methods do not name the sequencing platform or mention unique molecular identifiers. With only approximately 16 patients in the cohort, the authors noted that larger samples and more detailed clinical data are needed. TCR diversity was significantly higher in younger patients, and greater tumor TCR diversity was associated with shorter overall survival and shorter disease-free survival. Because peripheral blood was not sequenced, the blood TCRbeta repertoires of the lung cancer patients in the study went unexamined. In normal lung, the top 100 clones accounted for a significantly larger cumulative share of the repertoire than in tumor tissue. Significantly higher TCR diversity (inverse Simpson) was observed in tumor tissue than in normal lung tissue (approximately 430 vs 150, P = 0.0075, Mann-Whitney U test).

Input material: distant non-tumor lung tissue. Here the chain combines TRBV6-5 and TRBJ1-2; a tentative D match to TRBD1 spans 5 bases. The clonotype was recovered from an older woman with non-small cell lung cancer. The DNA sequence is as follows: TGTGCCAGCAATTACCAGGGAGGGAACAATGACTACACCTTC. The translation is CASNYQGGNNDYTF.